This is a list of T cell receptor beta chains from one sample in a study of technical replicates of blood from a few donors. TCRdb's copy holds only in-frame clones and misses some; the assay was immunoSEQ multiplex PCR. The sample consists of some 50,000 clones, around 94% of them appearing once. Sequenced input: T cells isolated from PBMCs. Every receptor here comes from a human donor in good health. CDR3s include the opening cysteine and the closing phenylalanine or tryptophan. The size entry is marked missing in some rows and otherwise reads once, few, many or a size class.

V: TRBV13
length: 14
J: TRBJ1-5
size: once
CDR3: CASSTGQGGQPQHF

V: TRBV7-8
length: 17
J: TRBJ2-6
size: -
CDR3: CASSLGPPGTGANVLTF

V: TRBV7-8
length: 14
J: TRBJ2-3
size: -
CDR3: CASSLDRYADTQYF

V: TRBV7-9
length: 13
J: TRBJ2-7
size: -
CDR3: CASSFTTEGEQYF

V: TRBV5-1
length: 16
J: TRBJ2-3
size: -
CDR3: CASSAAGTSGGDTQYF

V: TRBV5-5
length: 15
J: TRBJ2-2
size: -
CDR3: CASSAGTGAAGELFF

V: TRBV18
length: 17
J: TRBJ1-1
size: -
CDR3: CASSPTRRRGGYTEAFF

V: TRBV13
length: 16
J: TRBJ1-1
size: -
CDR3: CASSLAPGHPNTEAFF

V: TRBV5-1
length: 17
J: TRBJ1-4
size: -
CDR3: CASSSNPPGQGNEKLFF

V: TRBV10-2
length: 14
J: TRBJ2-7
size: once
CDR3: CASSGTSPPYEQYF

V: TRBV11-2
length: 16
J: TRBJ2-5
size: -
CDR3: CASSLGAGIFKETQYF

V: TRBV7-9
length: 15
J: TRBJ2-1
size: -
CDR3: CASYPGGSGNNEQFF

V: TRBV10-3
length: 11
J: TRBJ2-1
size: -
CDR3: CAITNTGEQFF

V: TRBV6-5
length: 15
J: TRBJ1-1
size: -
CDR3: CASSMTPYMNTEAFF

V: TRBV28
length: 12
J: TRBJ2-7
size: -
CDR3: CASSPTTYEQYF

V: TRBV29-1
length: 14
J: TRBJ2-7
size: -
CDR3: CSVEVSGQIYEQYF

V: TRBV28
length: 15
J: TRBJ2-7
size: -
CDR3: CASRPRLDISYEQYF

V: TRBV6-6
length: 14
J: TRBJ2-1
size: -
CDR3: CASSPGTRDNEQFF

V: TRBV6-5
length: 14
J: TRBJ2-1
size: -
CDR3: CASSPGQVTNEQFF

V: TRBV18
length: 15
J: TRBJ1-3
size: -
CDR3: CASSTDGNSGNTIYF

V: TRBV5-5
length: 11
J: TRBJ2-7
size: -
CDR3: CASSQSYEQYF

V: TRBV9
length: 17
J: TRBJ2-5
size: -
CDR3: CASSGTGTSGASGTQYF

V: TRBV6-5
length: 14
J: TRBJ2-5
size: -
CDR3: CASSYPGGQETQYF

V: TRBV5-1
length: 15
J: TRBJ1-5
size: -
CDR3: CASSPGRGPNQPQHF

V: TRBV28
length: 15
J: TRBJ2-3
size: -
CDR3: CASSSAEKRTDTQYF

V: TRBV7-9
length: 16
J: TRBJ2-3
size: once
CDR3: CASSPGTGPSVGTQYF

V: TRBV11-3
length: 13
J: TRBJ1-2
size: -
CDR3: CASSPAEEHGYTF

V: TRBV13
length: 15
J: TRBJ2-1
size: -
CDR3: CASSLGLASYNEQFF

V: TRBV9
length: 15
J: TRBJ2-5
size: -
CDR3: CASSVAGGLRETQYF

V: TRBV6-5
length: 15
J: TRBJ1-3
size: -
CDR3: CASSYGGDSGNTIYF

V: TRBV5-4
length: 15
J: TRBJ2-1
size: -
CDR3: CASSLRLGAYNEQFF

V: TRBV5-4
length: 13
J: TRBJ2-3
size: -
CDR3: CASSRAGTDTQYF

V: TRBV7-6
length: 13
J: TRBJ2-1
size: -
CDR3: CASSLATYNEQFF

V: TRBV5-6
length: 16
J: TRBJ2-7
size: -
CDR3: CASRRQGTSGAYEQYF

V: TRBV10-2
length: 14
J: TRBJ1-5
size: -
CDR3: CASKGTAGGQPQHF

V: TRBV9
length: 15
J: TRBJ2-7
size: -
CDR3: CASSVEVAGVYEQYF

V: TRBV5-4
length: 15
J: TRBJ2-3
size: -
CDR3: CASSFSGGMIDTQYF

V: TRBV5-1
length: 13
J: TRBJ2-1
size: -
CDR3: CASSLGGDNEQFF